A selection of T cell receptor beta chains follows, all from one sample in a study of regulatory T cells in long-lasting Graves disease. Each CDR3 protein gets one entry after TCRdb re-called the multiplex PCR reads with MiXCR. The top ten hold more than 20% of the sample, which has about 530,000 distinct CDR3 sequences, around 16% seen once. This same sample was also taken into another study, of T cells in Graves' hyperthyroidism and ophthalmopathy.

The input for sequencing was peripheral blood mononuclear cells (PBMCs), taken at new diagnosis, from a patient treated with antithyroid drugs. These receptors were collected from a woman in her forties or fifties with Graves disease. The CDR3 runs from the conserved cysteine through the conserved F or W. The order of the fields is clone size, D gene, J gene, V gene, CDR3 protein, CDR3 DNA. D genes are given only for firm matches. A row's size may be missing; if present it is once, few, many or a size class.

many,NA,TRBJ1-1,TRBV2,CASSGENTEAFF,TGTGCCAGCAGTGGAGAAAACACTGAAGCTTTCTTT
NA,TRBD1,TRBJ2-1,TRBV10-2,CASSGGQSSYNEQFF,TGCGCCAGCAGTGGGGGACAGAGCTCCTACAATGAGCAGTTCTTC
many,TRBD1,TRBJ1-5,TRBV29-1,CSVEADRGQPQHF,TGCAGCGTTGAAGCGGACAGGGGTCAGCCCCAGCATTTT
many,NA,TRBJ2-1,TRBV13,CASSFEGGYNEQFF,TGTGCCAGCAGCTTCGAAGGGGGCTACAATGAGCAGTTCTTC
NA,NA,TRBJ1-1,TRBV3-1,CASTPDYMNTEAFF,TGTGCCAGCACTCCGGACTACATGAACACTGAAGCTTTCTTT
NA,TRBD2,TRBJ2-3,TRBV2,CASGPGGSSTDTQYF,TGTGCCAGCGGACCCGGGGGGTCTAGCACAGATACGCAGTATTTT
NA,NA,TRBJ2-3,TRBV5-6,CASGGTVRADTQYF,TGTGCCAGCGGCGGCACCGTCCGGGCAGATACGCAGTATTTT
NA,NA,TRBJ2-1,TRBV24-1,CATSDSRHDNEQFF,TGTGCCACCAGTGATTCCCGGCACGACAATGAGCAGTTCTTC
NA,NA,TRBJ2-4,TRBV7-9,CASSLNLGEAKNIQYF,TGTGCCAGCAGCCTCAACCTGGGGGAAGCCAAAAACATTCAGTACTTC
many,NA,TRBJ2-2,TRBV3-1,CASSQLAESDTGELFF,TGTGCCAGCAGCCAACTTGCCGAGAGCGACACCGGGGAGCTGTTTTTT
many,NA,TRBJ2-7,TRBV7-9,CASSLSGTSYEQYF,TGTGCCAGCAGCTTATCAGGCACCTCCTACGAGCAGTACTTC
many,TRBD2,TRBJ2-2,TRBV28,CASKSGSGAVGELFF,TGTGCCAGCAAGAGCGGTAGCGGGGCAGTTGGGGAGCTGTTTTTT
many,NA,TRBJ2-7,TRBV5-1,CASSLQNEQYF,TGCGCCAGCAGCTTGCAGAACGAGCAGTACTTC
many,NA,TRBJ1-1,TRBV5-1,CASFKVGGDTEAFF,TGCGCCAGCTTCAAGGTGGGAGGGGACACTGAAGCTTTCTTT
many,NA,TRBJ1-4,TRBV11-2,CASSLFAGRYEKLFF,TGTGCCAGCAGCTTATTCGCAGGGCGGTATGAAAAACTGTTTTTT
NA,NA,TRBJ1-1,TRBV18,CASSPNSGSPGATEAFF,TGTGCCAGCTCACCAAACTCAGGGTCTCCGGGGGCCACTGAAGCTTTCTTT
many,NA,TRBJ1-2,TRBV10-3,CAIRGTNLNYGYTF,TGTGCCATCAGGGGGACAAATCTAAACTATGGCTACACCTTC
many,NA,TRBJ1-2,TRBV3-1,CASSQAPDYGYTF,TGTGCCAGCAGCCAAGCCCCAGACTATGGCTACACCTTC
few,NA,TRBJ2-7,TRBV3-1,CASSRLATYEQYF,TGTGCCAGCAGCCGCCTAGCCACCTACGAGCAGTACTTC
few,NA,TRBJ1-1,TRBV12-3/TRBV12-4,CASSSMTGINTEAFF,TGTGCCAGCAGTTCAATGACAGGTATTAACACTGAAGCTTTCTTT
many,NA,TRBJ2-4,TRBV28,CASSFSGVSIQYF,TGTGCCAGCAGTTTTTCAGGGGTCAGCATTCAGTACTTC
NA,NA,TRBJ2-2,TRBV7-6,CASSLQETGELFF,TGTGCCAGCAGCTTACAGGAGACCGGGGAGCTGTTTTTT